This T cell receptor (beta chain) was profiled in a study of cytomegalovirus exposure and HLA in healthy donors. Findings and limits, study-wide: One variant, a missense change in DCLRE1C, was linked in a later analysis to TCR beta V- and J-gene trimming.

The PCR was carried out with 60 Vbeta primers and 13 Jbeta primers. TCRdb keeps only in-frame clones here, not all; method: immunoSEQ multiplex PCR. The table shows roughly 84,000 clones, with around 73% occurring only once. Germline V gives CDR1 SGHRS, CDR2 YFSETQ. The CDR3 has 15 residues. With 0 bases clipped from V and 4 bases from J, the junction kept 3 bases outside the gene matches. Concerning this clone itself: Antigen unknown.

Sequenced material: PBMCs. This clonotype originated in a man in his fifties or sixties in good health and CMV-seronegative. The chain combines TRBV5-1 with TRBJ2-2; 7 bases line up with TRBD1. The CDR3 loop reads CASSLGQGTTGELFF. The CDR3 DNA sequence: TGCGCCAGCAGCTTGGGACAGGGAACCACCGGGGAGCTGTTTTTT.